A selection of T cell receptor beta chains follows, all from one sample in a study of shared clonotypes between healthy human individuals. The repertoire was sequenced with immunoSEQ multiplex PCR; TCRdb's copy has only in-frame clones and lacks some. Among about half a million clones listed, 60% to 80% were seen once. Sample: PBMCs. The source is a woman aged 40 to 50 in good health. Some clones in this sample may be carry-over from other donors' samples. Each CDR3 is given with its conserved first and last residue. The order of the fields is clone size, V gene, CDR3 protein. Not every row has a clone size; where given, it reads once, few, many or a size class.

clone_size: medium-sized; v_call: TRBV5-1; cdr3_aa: CASSAASVGDTQYF
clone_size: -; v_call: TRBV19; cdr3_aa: CASNQGRQETQYF
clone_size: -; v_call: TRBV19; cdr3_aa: CATTPGPSTDTQYF
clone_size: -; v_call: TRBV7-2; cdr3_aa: CASSARYLHSYEQYF
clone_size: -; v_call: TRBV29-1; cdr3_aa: CSVVGSGCRRETQYF
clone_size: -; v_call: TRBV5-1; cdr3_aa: CATQPTTVPAGGEQFF
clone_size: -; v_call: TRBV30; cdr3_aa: CAWHRGYEQYF
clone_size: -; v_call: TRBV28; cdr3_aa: CASSSGGSNQPQHF
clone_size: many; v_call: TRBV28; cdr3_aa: CASSLRALPSNTF
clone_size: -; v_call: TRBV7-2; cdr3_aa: CASSLTLAGYNEQFF
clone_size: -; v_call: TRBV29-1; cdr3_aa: CSGHRGNTGELFF